This T cell receptor (beta chain) was recovered during a study of shared clonotypes between healthy human individuals. Clones were sequenced by immunoSEQ multiplex PCR, and TCRdb holds only the in-frame ones, with some missing. The sample carries around 750,000 clones, 74% recorded once. This clone showed up just a few times. The CDR3 totals 9 residues. The germline CDR1 and CDR2 sequences are DFQATT and SNEGSKA (reference sequence). The V end lost 5 bases, the J end lost 13 bases, and 11 bases lay between the germline ends. This sequence originates from a woman aged 25 to 39 in good health. The sequenced sample consisted of memory CD4+ T cells sorted from blood. Stated subset: CD45RA-negative fraction. V gene TRBV20-1 combines with J gene TRBJ1-2; D is uncertain. In nucleotides, the CDR3 is TGCAGTGCTTTCTCGGTAGGCACCTTC. Encoded protein: CSAFSVGTF.